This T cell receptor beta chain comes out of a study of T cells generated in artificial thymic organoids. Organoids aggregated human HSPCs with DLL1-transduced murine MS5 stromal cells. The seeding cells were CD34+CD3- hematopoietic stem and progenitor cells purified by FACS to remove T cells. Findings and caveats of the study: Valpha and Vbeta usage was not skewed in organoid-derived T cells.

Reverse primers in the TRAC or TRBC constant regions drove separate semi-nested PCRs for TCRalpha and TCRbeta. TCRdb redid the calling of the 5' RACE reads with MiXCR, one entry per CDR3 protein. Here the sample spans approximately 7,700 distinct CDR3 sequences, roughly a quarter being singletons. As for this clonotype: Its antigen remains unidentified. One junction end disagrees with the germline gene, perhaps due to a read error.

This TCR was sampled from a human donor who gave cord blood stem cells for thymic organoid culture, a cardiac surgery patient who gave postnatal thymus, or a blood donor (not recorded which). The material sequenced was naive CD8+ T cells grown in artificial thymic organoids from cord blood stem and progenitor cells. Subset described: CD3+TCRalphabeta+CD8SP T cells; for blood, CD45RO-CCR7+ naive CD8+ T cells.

The DNA of the CDR3 is TGTGCCATCAGCTTGACCCCAGGAGGAGGTAGAACCGGGGAGCTGTTTTTT. It encodes CAISLTPGGGRTGELFF. The rearrangement uses TRBV11-1 and TRBJ2-2; tentative D call: TRBD2 (5 bases). The CDR3 has 17 residues. CDR1 is SGHAT and CDR2 is FQDESV in the germline V gene (reference sequence).